This TCR beta chain was retrieved from a study of T-cell reconstitution after alpha-beta-depleted transplantation in children. Overall study findings and caveats: Newly made T cells mostly supplied T-cell counts and diversity one year after transplant.

There are 18 residues in the CDR3. Germline V CDR1 and CDR2: SGDLS, YYNGEE. Trimming removed 3 bases at V and 1 base at J, with 19 bases between. Preparation of the TCRbeta library involved a method that used unique molecular identifiers. TCRdb independently ran MiXCR on the PCR reads; one entry per CDR3 protein. The profile covers approximately 980,000 distinct CDR3 sequences, with about 30% appearing a single time and around 30% taken by the ten largest. With respect to this clonotype: The antigen remains undetermined.

The V and J genes are TRBV9 and TRBJ2-2, with D possibly being TRBD1 or TRBD2 (5 bases each). This TCR was sampled from a boy in the first two years of life who had a stem cell transplant for SCID, so the T cells may come from the graft donor. The sample was PBMCs, mostly from graft donor cells, taken 360 days after TCRalphabeta/CD19-depleted stem cell transplant. DNA for the CDR3: TGTGCCAGCAGCGACCCCCGGTGGGGGACCCTGAACACCGGGGAGCTGTTTTTT. Translation: CASSDPRWGTLNTGELFF.